The 16 T cell receptor beta chains below come from one sample, sequenced in a study of control samples from healthy donors and cancer patients. The repertoire was sequenced with immunoSEQ multiplex PCR; TCRdb's copy has only in-frame clones and lacks some. The sample has about 48,000 clones, about 93% seen once. Specimen: PBMCs. These receptors were obtained from a woman between 45 and 65 years old with head and neck cancer.

The chain joins TRBV28 to TRBJ1-1; the D gene is possibly TRBD1 (5 bases). Looked up from germline, CDR1 is MDHEN and CDR2 is SYDVKM. The CDR3 spans 11 residues. The V end lost 7 bases, the J end lost 12 bases, and 15 bases lay between the germline ends. The CDR3 loop reads CASTGNGASFF. CDR3 DNA: TGTGCCAGCACCGGGAATGGGGCATCTTTCTTT. Combining the CDR3 with reference TRBV28 and TRBJ1-1 gives the whole variable domain DVKVTQSSRYLVKRTGEKVFLECVQDMDHENMFWYRQDPGLGLRLIYFSYDVKMKEKGDIPEGYSVSREKKERFSLILESASTNQTSMYLCASTGNGASFFGQGTRLTVV.

This sequence joins TRBV4-1 and TRBJ1-5; D is undetermined. The ends were cut back, 0 bases at V and 7 bases at J, with 13 bases in the middle. There are 15 residues in the CDR3. Germline V CDR1 and CDR2: MGHRA, YSYEKL. The CDR3 protein is CASSQDNIREQPQHF. The CDR3 DNA is TGCGCCAGCAGCCAAGATAATATAAGGGAGCAGCCCCAGCATTTT.

The rearrangement joins TRBV12-2 to TRBJ1-1. TRBV12-2 is described as a pseudogene. The CDR3 contains 19 residues. CDR3 DNA: TGTGCAAGTCGCTTAGGAGTTGGCCCCAGTGGGTGGAATAACACTGAAGCTTTCTTT. Encoded protein: CASRLGVGPSGWNNTEAFF.

The CDR3 DNA reads as TGTGCCAGCAGCTTGGGAGGGTTGGGCACCGGGGAGCTGTTTTTT. It specifies CASSLGGLGTGELFF. The chain recombines TRBV5-4 with TRBJ2-2, with D maybe TRBD2 (5 bases). Germline V gene data show CDR1 as SGHNT and CDR2 as YYREEE (reference sequence). CDR3 length: 15 amino acids. The V and J ends lost 0 bases and 4 bases respectively, with 10 bases between them.

The rearrangement joins TRBV7-3 to TRBJ2-1; TRBD2 aligns across 10 bases. CDR3 length: 15 residues. With 2 bases clipped from V and 8 bases from J, the junction kept 6 bases outside the gene matches. CDR1 is SGHTA and CDR2 is FQGTGA in the germline V gene. The CDR3 spells CASSLSSGRAYEQFF. DNA for the CDR3: TGTGCCAGCAGCTTATCAAGCGGGAGGGCCTATGAGCAGTTCTTC.

CDR3 amino acids: CATSGGQGLYNEQFF. The CDR3 nucleotides read TGTGCCACCAGCGGGGGACAGGGATTATACAATGAGCAGTTCTTC. J is TRBJ2-1 and V is TRBV15; 9 bases agree with TRBD1. CDR3 length: 15 residues. Germline V gives CDR1 LNHNV, CDR2 YYDKDF (reference sequence). The ends lost 5 bases at V and 4 bases at J; junction bases unmatched: 6.

The V call is TRBV27, the J call TRBJ2-1; D is undetermined. This CDR3 region has 13 residues. Germline V gene sequence: CDR1 MNHEY, CDR2 SMNVEV (reference sequence). V was pared by 11 bases and J by 3 bases, with 14 bases between. CDR3 bases: TGTGCCTCAAGAGCTCCGAACTACAATGAGCAGTTCTTC. It translates to CASRAPNYNEQFF.

V and J are TRBV27 and TRBJ2-7, with 7 bases identical to TRBD1. CDR3 length: 13 residues. The germline CDR1 and CDR2 sequences are MNHEY and SMNVEV (reference sequence). With 5 bases clipped from V and 3 bases from J, the junction kept 4 bases outside the gene matches. In nucleotides, the CDR3 is TGTGCCAGCAGTCCGGGACAGTTCTACGAGCAGTACTTC. Protein sequence: CASSPGQFYEQYF.

The J gene is TRBJ2-2, the V gene TRBV6-5; possible D gene TRBD1, 5 bases. The V and J ends lost 6 bases and 1 base respectively, with 12 bases between them. The CDR3 is made up of 15 amino acids. Germline loops: CDR1 MNHEY, CDR2 SVGAGI. For the CDR3, the DNA is TGTGCCAGCAGCAGAGACAGTGGGAACACCGGGGAGCTGTTTTTT. Its translation: CASSRDSGNTGELFF.

The gene calls are TRBV11-2 and TRBJ2-1; D might be TRBD1 (6 bases). The CDR3 runs 16 residues. Germline assignment: CDR1 SGHAT and CDR2 FQNNGV. Trimming stripped 4 bases from V and 4 bases from J, with 17 bases between. The CDR3 loop is CASSSYRGHLYNEQFF. DNA for the CDR3: TGTGCCAGCAGCTCATATAGGGGACACTTATACAATGAGCAGTTCTTC.

The chain combines TRBV19 with TRBJ1-2, with 8 nucleotides matching TRBD1. The CDR3 totals 13 residues. Germline V lookup: CDR1 LNHDA, CDR2 SQIVND (reference sequence). Germline trimming cut 5 bases from V and 7 bases from J; bases unmatched to any gene: 6. The CDR3 loop is CASSGQGKAGYTF. The CDR3 nucleotides are TGTGCCAGTAGTGGACAGGGAAAGGCTGGCTACACCTTC.

V is TRBV7-8 and J is TRBJ2-6, with 7 bases fitting TRBD2. The V and J ends lost 3 bases and 2 bases, in that order; junction bases with no gene match: 13. The CDR3 has 19 amino acids. Germline V CDR1 and CDR2: SGHVS, FQNEAQ. The CDR3 region has the DNA TGTGCCAGCAGCTTCATCACCGGGGGAGGGTATGCTGGGGCCAACGTCCTGACTTTC. Residues: CASSFITGGGYAGANVLTF.

The gene calls are TRBV18 and TRBJ2-5; 9 bases are shared with TRBD2. CDR3 length equals 15 residues. CDR1 KGHSH and CDR2 LQKENI come from the germline V gene. J lost 6 bases, V lost 2 bases, and 7 bases had no gene match. The CDR3 nucleotides read TGTGCCAGCTCACCATCGGCTAGCGGGAAGAAGACCCAGTACTTC. It translates to CASSPSASGKKTQYF.

The V call is TRBV6-5, the J call TRBJ1-1, with a tentative D call TRBD1 (5 bases). V was shortened by 5 bases and J by 2 bases, with 15 bases between the two germline ends. CDR3 size: 15 residues. Germline CDR1 reads MNHEY; CDR2 reads SVGAGI. CDR3: CASSISGTSNTEAFF. In DNA form, the CDR3 reads TGTGCCAGCAGTATCTCCGGGACCTCTAACACTGAAGCTTTCTTT.

The chain is built from TRBV9 and TRBJ2-7, with TRBD1 matching over 9 bases. Germline values: CDR1 SGDLS, CDR2 YYNGEE. J was trimmed by 11 bases and V by 4 bases; bases with no gene match: 7. This CDR3 contains 12 residues. CDR3 nucleotides: TGTGCCAGCAGCACCAGACAGGGGGAAAAGTACTTC. Translated: CASSTRQGEKYF.

The chain links TRBV29-1 to TRBJ2-5; 11 nucleotides align to TRBD2. The V segment lost 6 bases and the J segment 5 bases; nucleotides outside the gene matches: 5. The CDR3 has 13 amino acids. From germline, CDR1 is SQVTM and CDR2 ANQGSEA. CDR3 protein: CSVLAGGIETQYF. DNA of the CDR3: TGCAGCGTCTTAGCGGGGGGGATTGAGACCCAGTACTTC.